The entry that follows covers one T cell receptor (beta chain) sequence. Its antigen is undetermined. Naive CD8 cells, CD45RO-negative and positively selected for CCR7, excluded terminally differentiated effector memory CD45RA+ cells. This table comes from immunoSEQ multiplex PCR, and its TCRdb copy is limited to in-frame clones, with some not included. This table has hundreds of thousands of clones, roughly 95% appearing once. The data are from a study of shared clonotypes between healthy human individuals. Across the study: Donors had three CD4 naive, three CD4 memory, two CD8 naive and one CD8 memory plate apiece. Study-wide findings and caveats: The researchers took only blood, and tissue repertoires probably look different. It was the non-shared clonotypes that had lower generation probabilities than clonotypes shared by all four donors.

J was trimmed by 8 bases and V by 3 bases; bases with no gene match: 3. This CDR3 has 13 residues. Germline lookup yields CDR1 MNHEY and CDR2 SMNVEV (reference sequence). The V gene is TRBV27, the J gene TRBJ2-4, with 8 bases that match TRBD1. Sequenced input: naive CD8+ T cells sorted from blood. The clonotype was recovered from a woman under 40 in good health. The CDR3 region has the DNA TGTGCCAGCAGTTTCGACAGGGGACACATTCAGTACTTC. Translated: CASSFDRGHIQYF.